The clone carrying this T cell receptor (beta chain) was detected only once. Germline CDR1 is SGHVS and CDR2 is FNYEAQ. This CDR3 contains 14 residues. V gave up 5 bases and J gave up 0 bases; unmatched junction bases: 3. This record comes from a study of CD8 T cells in Susac syndrome. A quantity of about 0.5 to 1 ug RNA underwent reverse transcription using random hexamers. TCRdb re-analysed the immunoSEQ multiplex PCR reads in MiXCR, keeping a single row per CDR3 protein. The sample shows 100,000 to 150,000 distinct CDR3 sequences, approximately 95% of them seen only once. Purification of the CD8+ and CD4+ T cells relied on negative isolation, and TEMRA cells underwent FACS enrichment.

This receptor was taken from a human donor with multiple sclerosis. The chain recombines TRBV7-6 with TRBJ2-5; TRBD2 matches at 7 bases. The sample consisted of CD8+ T cells from PBMCs. The CDR3 reads CASSRGTNQETQYF. The CDR3 coding sequence is TGTGCCAGCAGCCGGGGGACTAACCAAGAGACCCAGTACTTC.